This TCR beta chain was profiled in a study of regulatory T cells in long-lasting Graves disease. As to time point: newly diagnosed GD, antithyroid drugs for less than 3 months. Construction of the TCR library relied on RNA isolated from PBMCs. Building of the TCR beta libraries involved iRepertoire HTBI primers and Arm-PCR of CDR3 regions. One entry per CDR3 protein, called by TCRdb with MiXCR from the multiplex PCR reads. The repertoire consists of hundreds of thousands of distinct CDR3 sequences, with approximately 15% occurring once and the leading ten covering roughly 27%. This clonotype was observed many times. Its antigen is undetermined. Study-wide findings and caveats: New patients shared some 970 public clonotypes, fewer than the 2,500 to 3,500 shared by persistent patients.

This sample was shared with a second study, whose subject was T cells in Graves' hyperthyroidism and ophthalmopathy.

The receptor comes from a man aged 35 to 55 with Graves disease. The sequenced sample was peripheral blood mononuclear cells (PBMCs), obtained at new diagnosis, from a patient treated with antithyroid drugs.

The CDR3 protein is CASIQAGAPLSSSYNEQFF. CDR3 DNA sequence: TGTGCCAGCATCCAAGCGGGGGCCCCATTATCGAGCTCCTACAATGAGCAGTTCTTC. V gene TRBV27 combines with J gene TRBJ2-1; 8 bases line up with TRBD2. Germline assignment: CDR1 MNHEY and CDR2 SMNVEV (reference sequence). J lost 0 bases, V lost 7 bases, and 17 bases had no gene match. The CDR3 has 19 residues.